This T cell receptor (beta chain) was sequenced in a study of blood T cell repertoires in COVID-19. The CDR3 is 13 residues long. Germline assignment: CDR1 SQVTM and CDR2 ANQGSEA. The V and J ends lost 7 bases and 0 bases, in that order; junction bases with no gene match: 3. Authors' methods: The authors estimated nucleated cell counts from reference gene primer amplification. Clones were sequenced by immunoSEQ multiplex PCR, and TCRdb holds only the in-frame ones, with some missing. From that table come the V and J calls and clone size; the DNA was used to work out D and trimming. The sample contains 75,000 to 90,000 clones, 86% of which appear only once.

This chain uses TRBV29-1 with TRBJ1-1, with TRBD1 matching over 9 bases. The material sequenced was peripheral blood. This clonotype was obtained from a man aged 45-65 years with active COVID-19. This CDR3 is CSADRGMNTEAFF. The DNA for the CDR3 is TGCAGCGCCGACAGGGGGATGAACACTGAAGCTTTCTTT. The whole variable domain, filled in from reference TRBV29-1 and TRBJ1-1, reads SAVISQKPSRDICQRGTSLTIQCQVDSQVTMMFWYRQQPGQSLTLIATANQGSEATYESGFVIDKFPISRPNLTFSTLTVSNMSPEDSSIYLCSADRGMNTEAFFGQGTRLTVV.